This TCR beta chain came from a study of OX40 agonist ivuxolimab in advanced cancers. At the level of the study: While on treatment, patients had intravenous ivuxolimab at 0.01 to 10 mg/kg every 2 weeks. Patients receiving dose escalation had hepatocellular carcinoma, melanoma, renal cell or head and neck cancer.

Sequencing used immunoSEQ multiplex PCR; TCRdb keeps in-frame clones, though not all of them. The sample holds 25,000 to 35,000 clones, around four fifths seen once. As for this clone: Its antigen is unidentified.

The CDR3 contains 14 residues. V dropped 3 bases and J dropped 2 bases, with 11 bases sitting between them. The V gene's germline CDR1 is LNHDA and CDR2 SQIVND (reference sequence). Overall study results and limits: Within 6 weeks, CD4+ and CD8+ blood T cells expanded clonally at 0.1 to 3.0 mg/kg. Mean expanded clone counts were higher in CD8+ than CD4+ T cells.

The rearrangement joins TRBV19 to TRBJ2-7; no clear D gene. This TCR came from an adult with an advanced solid tumor such as melanoma, head and neck, liver or kidney cancer. The material sequenced was CD4+ or CD8+ T cells sorted from blood, taken in a trial of the OX40 agonist ivuxolimab. The DNA for the CDR3 is TGTGCCAGTAGTATTGGGCAGGCAGCCTACGAGCAGTACTTC. This gives the protein CASSIGQAAYEQYF.